This record looks at one TCR beta chain sequence and its context. The data were obtained in a study of shared clonotypes between healthy human individuals. The repertoire was sequenced with immunoSEQ multiplex PCR; TCRdb's copy has only in-frame clones and lacks some. The sample includes about 320,000 clones, around 87% seen only once; the top ten take 15% to 20%. Sequenced input: memory CD8+ T cells sorted from blood. Stated subset: CD45RO+ cells pooled with CCR7-negative TemRA cells. The receptor was derived from a man younger than 35 in good health.

CDR3 in DNA: TGCGCCAGCAGCTTGGTAGGGCCAGGGGGAGAAGAGGAGACCCAGTACTTC. Translating gives CASSLVGPGGEEETQYF. The chain employs TRBV5-1 and TRBJ2-5; 7 bases map to TRBD1. There are 17 residues in the CDR3. Germline CDR1 SGHRS, CDR2 YFSETQ. The V segment lost 0 bases and the J segment 5 bases; nucleotides outside the gene matches: 13.